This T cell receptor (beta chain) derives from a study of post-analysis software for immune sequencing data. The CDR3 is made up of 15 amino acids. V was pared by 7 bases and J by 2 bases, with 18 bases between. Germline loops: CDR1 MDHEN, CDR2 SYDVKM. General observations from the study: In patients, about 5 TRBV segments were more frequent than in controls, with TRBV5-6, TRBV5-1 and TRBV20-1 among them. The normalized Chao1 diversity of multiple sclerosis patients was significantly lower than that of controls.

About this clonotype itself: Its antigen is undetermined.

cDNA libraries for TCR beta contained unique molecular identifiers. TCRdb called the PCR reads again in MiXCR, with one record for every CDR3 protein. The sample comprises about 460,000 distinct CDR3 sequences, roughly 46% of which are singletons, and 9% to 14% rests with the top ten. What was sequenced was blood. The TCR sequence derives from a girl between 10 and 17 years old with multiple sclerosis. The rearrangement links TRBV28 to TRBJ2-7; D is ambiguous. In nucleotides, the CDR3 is TGTGCCAGCACCCCGGCTTATAGGGCTACCTACGAGCAGTACTTC. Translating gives CASTPAYRATYEQYF.